The next 26 T cell receptor beta chains were all read from a single sample in a study of blood T cell repertoires in COVID-19. The assay was immunoSEQ multiplex PCR, and TCRdb's table has in-frame clones only and misses some. This table has about 69,000 clones, approximately 79% appearing once. Material for sequencing was peripheral blood. The receptors derive from a man in his sixties with acute or convalescent COVID-19.

This clone showed up just once. V gene TRBV19 combines with J gene TRBJ2-7; D possibly corresponds to TRBD1 (5 bases). The germline gives CDR1 LNHDA, CDR2 SQIVND (reference sequence). Between the trimmed V and J ends, which lost 5 bases and 3 bases, there was a span of 11 bases. This CDR3 contains 13 residues. The CDR3, as DNA: TGTGCCAGTAGTTATCAGACAGACTACGAGCAGTACTTC. It codes for CASSYQTDYEQYF.

V is TRBV6-6 and J is TRBJ1-6; 7 bases match TRBD1. The CDR3 contains 20 residues. V gave up 6 bases and J gave up 0 bases; unmatched junction bases: 17. Germline CDR1 and CDR2: MNHNY and SVGAGI (reference sequence). CDR3 loop: CASSHHAGTANSSYNSPLHF. The DNA of the CDR3 is TGTGCCAGCAGCCACCATGCCGGGACAGCCAATAGCTCCTATAATTCACCCCTCCACTTT.

V is TRBV4-2 and J is TRBJ2-7; TRBD2 agrees at 7 bases. CDR1 is LGHNA, CDR2 YNFKEQ, per germline. The ends lost 0 bases at V and 4 bases at J; junction bases unmatched: 9. The CDR3 runs 16 residues. This CDR3 reads CASSQDTGGGQYEQYF. The CDR3, as DNA: TGTGCCAGCAGCCAAGATACTGGGGGGGGTCAATACGAGCAGTACTTC.

The gene calls are TRBV6-5 and TRBJ1-6; TRBD1 might be the D (6 bases). V lost 11 bases to trimming and J lost 8 bases, with 16 bases between them. This CDR3 comprises 13 residues. CDR1 MNHEY and CDR2 SVGAGI come from the germline V gene. The CDR3 loop is CAVTRGIDSPLHF. CDR3 nucleotides: TGTGCCGTAACCAGGGGTATCGATTCACCCCTCCACTTT.

The chain uses TRBV7-3 and TRBJ1-3; the match to TRBD1 covers 7 bases. J was trimmed by 0 bases and V by 1 base; bases with no gene match: 12. The CDR3 covers 19 residues. The germline gives CDR1 SGHTA, CDR2 FQGTGA. The CDR3: CASSLMGPGQLSSGNTIYF. CDR3 nucleotide sequence: TGTGCCAGCAGCTTAATGGGTCCGGGACAGTTGAGCTCTGGAAACACCATATATTTT.

The chain employs TRBV19 and TRBJ1-5; D is unresolved. CDR1 is LNHDA, CDR2 SQIVND, per germline (reference sequence). The CDR3 spans 14 residues. Trimming took 1 base from V and 4 from J, leaving 8 bases between them. CDR3 loop: CASSIGGQNQPQHF. The CDR3, as DNA: TGTGCCAGTAGTATAGGAGGTCAGAATCAGCCCCAGCATTTT.

A word on this clone: Other DNA sequences of this sample code for an identical CDR3. For the CDR3, the DNA is TGTGCCAGCAGCCAGAACAGGGGCACTAATGAAAAACTGTTTTTT. Protein product: CASSQNRGTNEKLFF. The rearrangement links TRBV4-2 to TRBJ1-4; 7 nucleotides agree with TRBD1. The CDR3 totals 15 residues. From germline, CDR1 is LGHNA and CDR2 YNFKEQ. With 3 bases clipped from V and 2 bases from J, the junction kept 3 bases outside the gene matches.

V and J are TRBV20-1 and TRBJ1-5; D might be TRBD1 (5 bases). CDR3 size: 16 residues. V was trimmed by 3 bases and J by 0 bases, leaving 15 bases between them. Germline CDR1 DFQATT, CDR2 SNEGSKA (reference sequence). The CDR3 is CSASHAGGDSNQPQHF. CDR3 DNA: TGCAGTGCTAGTCATGCGGGGGGGGATAGCAATCAGCCCCAGCATTTT.

V gene TRBV3-1 (or the pseudogene TRBV3-2) combines with J gene TRBJ2-1; 9 bases agree with TRBD2. CDR3 length equals 15 residues. Germline CDR1 LGHDT, CDR2 YNNKEL (reference sequence). J gave up 4 bases and V 8 bases, and 9 bases lay outside the gene matches. The CDR3 sequence: CASCLETSGYNEQFF. CDR3 nucleotides: TGTGCCAGCTGCTTGGAGACTAGCGGATACAATGAGCAGTTCTTC.

The chain's CDR3 is CASSLETTGHLNTGELFF. For the CDR3, the DNA is TGCGCCAGCAGCTTGGAGACGACGGGACACCTAAACACCGGGGAGCTGTTTTTT. V and J are TRBV5-1 and TRBJ2-2; D is possibly TRBD1 (6 bases). The CDR3 runs to 18 residues. V lost 0 bases to trimming and J lost 2 bases, with 17 bases between them. Looked up from germline, CDR1 is SGHRS and CDR2 is YFSETQ.

The chain uses TRBV24-1 and TRBJ1-5; no clear D gene. The length of the CDR3 is 14 residues. The V gene's germline CDR1 is KGHDR and CDR2 SFDVKD. The V and J ends lost 3 bases and 1 base respectively, with 6 bases between them. CDR3 nucleotides: TGTGCCACCAGTGATGTCCAGAGCAATCAGCCCCAGCATTTT. Its translation is CATSDVQSNQPQHF.

This clone has ten or more counts. The chain has TRBV9 and TRBJ1-1; D not certain. Germline V CDR1 and CDR2: SGDLS, YYNGEE. V gave up 2 bases and J gave up 2 bases, with 10 bases separating them. This CDR3 contains 14 residues. The CDR3 reads CASSVSYSNTEAFF. DNA of the CDR3: TGTGCCAGCAGCGTGTCCTACAGTAACACTGAAGCTTTCTTT.

This chain joins TRBV5-4 and TRBJ1-1, with 12 nucleotides matching TRBD1. The V and J ends lost 4 bases and 1 base, in that order; junction bases with no gene match: 5. The V gene's germline CDR1 is SGHNT and CDR2 YYREEE (reference sequence). The CDR3 has 16 amino acids. CDR3 coding DNA: TGTGCCAGCAGCGGGGACAGGGGGCTTAAGAACACTGAAGCTTTCTTT. Translated, it gives CASSGDRGLKNTEAFF.

This clone was recorded once. The chain links TRBV18 to TRBJ2-2, with D tentatively TRBD1 (5 bases). V was shortened by 0 bases and J by 7 bases, with 15 bases between the two germline ends. The CDR3 consists of 16 residues. CDR1 and CDR2 (germline): KGHSH, LQKENI. CDR3 sequence reads: CASSPPSSGYGGELFF. CDR3 bases: TGTGCCAGCTCACCACCGTCCTCAGGGTACGGCGGGGAGCTGTTTTTT.

CDR3: CASSRGLIYEQYF. CDR3 sequence (DNA): TGTGCCAGCTCACGAGGTTTGATCTACGAGCAGTACTTC. The chain couples TRBV18 to TRBJ2-7; no firm D call. The germline V gene encodes CDR1 KGHSH and CDR2 LQKENI. Trimming left V 4 bases short and J 3 bases short, with 10 bases between. The CDR3 is made up of 13 amino acids.

A word on this clone: Sequence at one end of the junction differs from germline and may be a read error. V usage is TRBV7-7 and J usage is TRBJ2-1, with TRBD2 matching 10 bases. Germline values: CDR1 SSHAT, CDR2 FNYEAQ (reference sequence). This CDR3 is 18 amino acids long. The CDR3 DNA reads as TGTGCTAGCAGCCCTCGGGCAGCGGGGGGGCCGACACACAATGAGCAGTTCTTC. Its protein product is CASSPRAAGGPTHNEQFF.

The V gene is TRBV7-2, the J gene TRBJ1-1; D remains unclear. Deletions cut 5 bases from V and 3 bases from J, with 4 bases between. Looked up from germline, CDR1 is SGHTA and CDR2 is FQGNSA. This CDR3 spans 11 amino acids. CDR3 protein: CASSLDTEAFF. In nucleotides, the CDR3 is TGTGCCAGCAGCCTTGACACTGAAGCTTTCTTT.

This rearrangement joins TRBV4-2 to TRBJ1-6, with 7 nucleotides matching TRBD1. Germline V CDR1 and CDR2: LGHNA, YNFKEQ. The CDR3 covers 15 residues. V shed 1 base, J shed 10 bases, and the junction held 7 bases outside the gene matches. In DNA, the CDR3 is TGTGCCAGCAGCCAAGGCGACAGGGTGGAATCACCCCTCCACTTT. This translates into CASSQGDRVESPLHF.

This clone has only a few counts. J is TRBJ2-7 and V is TRBV5-6; the match to TRBD1 covers 10 bases. This CDR3 has 14 amino acids. The V segment lost 4 bases and the J segment 7 bases; nucleotides outside the gene matches: 8. CDR1 is SGHDT, CDR2 YYEEEE, per germline. The CDR3 bases are TGTGCCAGCAGCCTTGACAGGGGGCGGTGGGAGCAGTACTTC. This encodes CASSLDRGRWEQYF.

V gene TRBV11-2 combines with J gene TRBJ1-2; perhaps TRBD1 as D (6 bases). The CDR3 totals 15 residues. CDR1 and CDR2 (germline): SGHAT, FQNNGV. V shed 5 bases and J shed 1 base, with 14 bases lying between them. The CDR3 sequence: CASSPDRTINYGYTF. CDR3 bases: TGTGCCAGCAGCCCCGACAGGACGATTAACTATGGCTACACCTTC.

The chain combines TRBV5-4 with TRBJ1-4; D gene ambiguous. Trimming shortened V by 1 base and J by 6 bases, and 10 bases separated the two germline ends. CDR3 length equals 14 residues. Germline V lookup: CDR1 SGHNT, CDR2 YYREEE (reference sequence). The CDR3 sequence is CASSLPGSHEKLFF. The CDR3 region has the DNA TGTGCCAGCAGCTTGCCGGGATCCCATGAAAAACTGTTTTTT.

This clone was counted between two and nine times. CDR3 bases: TGCGCCAGCAGTCCACCCGGTCCGGGGGAGCAGTACTTC. It translates to CASSPPGPGEQYF. The chain employs TRBV10-1 and TRBJ2-7; D perhaps matches TRBD2 (5 bases). The CDR3 has 13 residues. V was trimmed by 5 bases and J by 7 bases, leaving 15 bases between them. Germline values: CDR1 WNHNN, CDR2 SYGVQD (reference sequence).

J is TRBJ2-2 and V is TRBV20-1, with D possibly TRBD1 on 6 matching bases. This CDR3 is built from 13 residues. From germline, CDR1 is DFQATT and CDR2 SNEGSKA (reference sequence). V shed 3 bases and J shed 4 bases, with 9 bases lying between them. The CDR3 DNA reads as TGCAGTGCTAGTTCAGGGGTCACCGGGGAGCTGTTTTTT. As protein: CSASSGVTGELFF.

This clone has a handful of counts. V usage is TRBV3-1 (or the pseudogene TRBV3-2) and J usage is TRBJ1-5; weak D call: TRBD1 (5 bases). Germline CDR1 reads LGHDT; CDR2 reads YNNKEL (reference sequence). The CDR3 extends over 21 amino acids. V was trimmed by 7 bases and J by 0 bases, leaving 31 bases between them. The CDR3 loop reads CASTSRGLGAILHYSNQPQHF. Here the CDR3 DNA reads TGTGCCAGCACTTCGCGGGGTTTAGGGGCTATCCTACATTATAGCAATCAGCCCCAGCATTTT.

V gene TRBV19 combines with J gene TRBJ2-3; TRBD2 agrees at 10 bases. In germline, CDR1 is LNHDA, CDR2 SQIVND (reference sequence). The CDR3 spans 17 residues. The J segment lost 2 bases and the V segment lost 2 bases, leaving 7 bases of the junction unmatched. CDR3 sequence: CASSIRPSGGVTDTQYF. The CDR3 bases are TGTGCCAGTAGTATAAGGCCTAGCGGGGGAGTCACAGATACGCAGTATTTT.

The chain couples TRBV29-1 to TRBJ2-1; 11 positions agree with TRBD1. This CDR3 is built from 16 residues. Germline CDR1 reads SQVTM; CDR2 reads ANQGSEA. Trimming removed 0 bases from V and 5 bases from J; junction bases left unmatched: 6. CDR3 nucleotides: TGCAGCGTTGAAGATCCCGGACAGGGGGCCCACAATGAGCAGTTCTTC. Encoded protein: CSVEDPGQGAHNEQFF.